These 22 T cell receptor beta chains originate from one sample sequenced in a study of cytomegalovirus exposure and HLA in healthy donors. PCR amplification relied on 60 Vbeta primers (plus 13 Jbeta primers). TCRdb's copy holds only in-frame clones and misses some; the assay was immunoSEQ multiplex PCR. In the table there are about 130,000 clones, 65% to 85% of which are singletons. The specimen sequenced was PBMCs. These receptors were taken from a boy between 10 and 17 years old in good health and CMV-seronegative.

This chain links TRBV13 with TRBJ2-7; tentatively, D is TRBD1 (6 bases). Germline CDR1 is PRHDT and CDR2 is FYEKMQ (reference sequence). CDR3 length: 14 residues. Trimming removed 5 bases at V and 7 bases at J, with 18 bases between. CDR3 protein: CASSPRGLDWEQYF. The DNA of the CDR3 is TGTGCCAGCAGCCCGAGGGGGTTGGACTGGGAGCAGTACTTC.

The rearrangement links TRBV5-1 to TRBJ2-5; D is unresolved. Germline values: CDR1 SGHRS, CDR2 YFSETQ. The length of the CDR3 is 15 residues. The germline V and J ends were trimmed by 0 bases and 2 bases, with 11 bases remaining between them. The CDR3 region is CASSLGASVQETQYF. The DNA of the CDR3 is TGCGCCAGCAGCTTGGGGGCATCGGTACAAGAGACCCAGTACTTC.

The gene calls are TRBV19 and TRBJ1-5, with TRBD1 matching 7 bases. Germline V lookup: CDR1 LNHDA, CDR2 SQIVND (reference sequence). There are 13 residues in the CDR3. With V trimmed by 8 bases and J by 3 bases, 4 bases remained unmatched. CDR3 DNA sequence: TGTGCCAGTGGAGGGGGCCACAATCAGCCCCAGCATTTT. Its translation: CASGGGHNQPQHF.

This chain uses TRBV13 with TRBJ2-3, with 9 nucleotides matching TRBD2. V shed 4 bases and J 2 bases; nucleotides not matched to a gene: 7. The CDR3 is 16 residues long. The germline V gene has CDR1 PRHDT and CDR2 FYEKMQ (reference sequence). The CDR3 region is CASSSRLAEFTDTQYF. The CDR3 DNA reads TGTGCCAGCAGCTCGCGACTAGCGGAGTTCACAGATACGCAGTATTTT.

The chain carries TRBV10-3 and TRBJ2-1; 11 bases fit TRBD2. The length of the CDR3 is 15 residues. Losses at the gene ends were 4 bases for V and 6 bases for J; bases not matched to a gene: 5. Germline values: CDR1 ENHRY, CDR2 SYGVKD. The CDR3 region has the DNA TGTGCCATCAGTGGCTTCCTAGCGGGGGGCAATGAGCAGTTCTTC. Protein sequence: CAISGFLAGGNEQFF.

The rearrangement joins TRBV30 to TRBJ1-4, with 11 nucleotides matching TRBD1. Germline CDR1 and CDR2: GTSNPN and SVGIG (reference sequence). The CDR3 is 17 residues long. The J segment lost 4 bases and the V segment lost 2 bases, leaving 9 bases of the junction unmatched. CDR3 sequence reads: CAWSSGTGGLDNEKLFF. The DNA for the CDR3 is TGTGCCTGGAGTTCCGGGACAGGGGGTTTAGATAATGAAAAACTGTTTTTT. Filled out from reference TRBV30 and TRBJ1-4, the complete variable domain reads SQTIHQWPATLVQPVGSPLSLECTVEGTSNPNLYWYRQAAGRGLQLLFYSVGIGQISSEVPQNLSASRPQDRQFILSSKKLLLSDSGFYLCAWSSGTGGLDNEKLFFGSGTQLSVL.

The rearrangement uses TRBV7-9 and TRBJ1-1, with D possibly matching TRBD1 (6 bases). CDR1 SEHNR and CDR2 FQNEAQ come from the germline V gene (reference sequence). The CDR3 length is 13 residues. With 4 bases removed from V and 6 bases from J, the gap between germline ends came to 12 bases. The CDR3 region is CASSSGQSPEAFF. CDR3 DNA sequence: TGTGCCAGCAGCTCGGGACAAAGCCCTGAAGCTTTCTTT.

This CDR3 reads CSVPRVLAGVYNEQFF. CDR3 coding DNA: TGCAGCGTTCCAAGGGTACTAGCGGGGGTCTACAATGAGCAGTTCTTC. This chain uses TRBV29-1 with TRBJ2-1; 11 positions agree with TRBD2. There are 16 residues in the CDR3. V dropped 5 bases and J dropped 3; count of bases not matched to a gene: 9. Germline V CDR1 and CDR2: SQVTM, ANQGSEA.

This clone was counted once. This sequence joins TRBV6-1 and TRBJ1-4; TRBD1 is a possible D gene (5 bases). The CDR3 covers 12 residues. V gave up 6 bases and J gave up 8 bases, with 10 bases separating them. Germline CDR1 and CDR2: MNHNS and SASEGT. CDR3 bases: TGTGCCAGCAGCGAGAACAGGGAAAAACTGTTTTTT. This translates into CASSENREKLFF.

The chain joins TRBV5-1 to TRBJ2-7, with TRBD1 as a possible D gene (5 bases). Trimming took off 1 base at V and 4 bases at J, with 6 bases between the two ends. Germline CDR1 SGHRS, CDR2 YFSETQ. The CDR3 contains 12 residues. CDR3: CASSLRGYEQYF. The CDR3, as DNA: TGCGCCAGCAGCTTGAGGGGTTACGAGCAGTACTTC.

The chain combines TRBV11-2 with TRBJ1-2; 7 positions match TRBD1. This CDR3 comprises 13 residues. From germline, CDR1 is SGHAT and CDR2 FQNNGV. Trimming at V came to 4 bases and at J to 2 bases, leaving 1 base not matched to a gene. In DNA form, the CDR3 reads TGTGCCAGCAGCTCGACAGGGAACTATGGCTACACCTTC. Its protein is CASSSTGNYGYTF.

The CDR3 protein is CASSLGGQGAREAFF. DNA for the CDR3: TGTGCCAGCAGCTTAGGGGGACAGGGGGCTCGGGAAGCTTTCTTT. This chain links TRBV13 with TRBJ1-1; 12 bases line up with TRBD1. The CDR3 loop spans 15 amino acids. Losses at the gene ends were 0 bases for V and 8 bases for J; bases not matched to a gene: 4. Per the germline V gene, CDR1 is PRHDT and CDR2 is FYEKMQ (reference sequence).

CDR3 in amino acids: CASSLGGGDNEQFF. The CDR3 DNA follows: TGTGCCAGCAGCTTAGGTGGGGGGGACAATGAGCAGTTCTTC. V usage is TRBV7-2 and J usage is TRBJ2-1; TRBD2 matches at 7 bases. Losses at the gene ends were 1 base for V and 5 bases for J; bases not matched to a gene: 2. There are 14 residues in the CDR3. Germline CDR1 reads SGHTA; CDR2 reads FQGNSA.

The chain joins TRBV30 to TRBJ1-4; D is undetermined. The germline CDR1 and CDR2 sequences are GTSNPN and SVGIG (reference sequence). The germline V and J ends were trimmed by 1 base and 4 bases, with 10 bases remaining between them. This CDR3 has 14 amino acids. DNA of the CDR3: TGTGCCTGGAGTGGGAGTTTGAGTAATGAAAAACTGTTTTTT. Protein sequence: CAWSGSLSNEKLFF.

The chain combines TRBV5-8 with TRBJ1-3; D is undetermined. Trimming left V 4 bases short and J 0 bases short, with 8 bases between. CDR1 and CDR2 from the germline V gene are SGHTS and YDEGEE. The CDR3 loop spans 14 amino acids. The CDR3 nucleotides read TGTGCCAGCAGCGTCAGAAGCTCTGGAAACACCATATATTTT. Encoded protein: CASSVRSSGNTIYF.

Only a few counts were recorded for this clone. V is TRBV5-4 and J is TRBJ2-3; D perhaps matches TRBD2 (5 bases). This CDR3 comprises 13 residues. With 4 bases removed from V and 0 bases from J, the gap between germline ends came to 6 bases. CDR1 is SGHNT and CDR2 is YYREEE in the germline V gene (reference sequence). The CDR3 DNA reads TGTGCCAGCAGCCGGACTAGCACAGATACGCAGTATTTT. Translated: CASSRTSTDTQYF.

The chain couples TRBV9 to TRBJ2-5; 14 positions agree with TRBD2. Trimming at V came to 4 bases and at J to 5 bases, leaving 22 bases not matched to a gene. Germline CDR1 SGDLS, CDR2 YYNGEE. This CDR3 comprises 21 residues. This chain's CDR3 is CASSSHPLGGTSGREWETQYF. For the CDR3, the DNA is TGTGCCAGCAGCTCCCACCCACTGGGGGGGACTAGCGGGAGAGAGTGGGAGACCCAGTACTTC.

This clone occurred once. This chain joins TRBV4-2 and TRBJ2-2, with no clear D. Trimming took 4 bases from V and 5 from J, leaving 11 bases between them. This CDR3 is built from 14 residues. Germline V gene data show CDR1 as LGHNA and CDR2 as YNFKEQ. The chain's CDR3 is CASSPGFETGELFF. As DNA, the CDR3 is TGTGCCAGCAGCCCAGGCTTCGAGACCGGGGAGCTGTTTTTT.

This rearrangement joins TRBV5-1 to TRBJ2-7; 8 bases are shared with TRBD1. The trim removed 4 bases at V and 6 bases at J, leaving 6 bases unmatched. This CDR3 contains 13 residues. From germline, CDR1 is SGHRS and CDR2 YFSETQ. The CDR3 sequence: CASSVGQGGEQYF. The CDR3 nucleotides are TGCGCCAGCAGCGTCGGACAGGGAGGCGAGCAGTACTTC.

The V call is TRBV4-2, the J call TRBJ1-4; D is unresolved. V was cut by 1 base and J by 8 bases, with 5 bases left in between. The CDR3 sequence is 12 residues long. Germline V gives CDR1 LGHNA, CDR2 YNFKEQ. The CDR3 loop is CASSQAGEKLFF. The CDR3 coding sequence is TGTGCCAGCAGCCAAGCAGGCGAAAAACTGTTTTTT.

J is TRBJ2-1 and V is TRBV5-1, with D tentatively TRBD2 (6 bases). Germline values: CDR1 SGHRS, CDR2 YFSETQ. Trimming removed 6 bases from V and 5 bases from J, with 18 bases in between. The CDR3 totals 15 residues. The CDR3 DNA reads as TGCGCCAGCACCCCTGGGTGGGGGACTCACAATGAGCAGTTCTTC. This translates into CASTPGWGTHNEQFF. Full variable domain (rest looked up from reference TRBV5-1 and TRBJ2-1): KAGVTQTPRYLIKTRGQQVTLSCSPISGHRSVSWYQQTPGQGLQFLFEYFSETQRNKGNFPGRFSGRQFSNSRSEMNVSTLELGDSALYLCASTPGWGTHNEQFFGPGTRLTVL.

This clone was seen once. V and J are TRBV19 and TRBJ1-1; D might be TRBD1 (6 bases). CDR3 length: 16 amino acids. Germline CDR1 and CDR2: LNHDA and SQIVND (reference sequence). V was shortened by 5 bases and J by 0 bases, with 16 bases between the two germline ends. CDR3 sequence (DNA): TGTGCCAGTAGTTGGGGGGGGCCCCACGTGAACACTGAAGCTTTCTTT. Amino acids: CASSWGGPHVNTEAFF.